This T cell receptor beta chain stems from a study of CD8+ T cells in alopecia areata. Overall study context: After 6 to 18 months of tofacitinib, follow-up continued 6 months off drug. Broader study findings: Scalp clonality, together with expanded CD8+ clones among the top 100, fell significantly with tofacitinib.

The authors extracted RNA and reverse transcribed it into cDNA as the sequencing template. The repertoire was sequenced with immunoSEQ multiplex PCR; TCRdb's copy has only in-frame clones and lacks some. This repertoire shows 150,000 to 200,000 clones, approximately 61% found once; its top ten account for approximately 1%. As to this clone: Its target is not known.

Treatment noted: oral pan-JAK inhibitor, 5-10 mg twice daily. V shed 3 bases, J shed 6 bases, and the junction held 12 bases outside the gene matches. Looked up from germline, CDR1 is SGDLS and CDR2 is YYNGEE. The CDR3 loop spans 16 amino acids. Here the sequenced sample was CD4+ T cells sorted from blood, taken at week 24, from a patient treated with tofacitinib. The sequence was collected from a human donor with alopecia areata. This chain joins TRBV9 and TRBJ2-3; 8 nucleotides align to TRBD2. The CDR3 sequence is CASSAKTGLGGDTQYF. CDR3 DNA: TGTGCCAGCAGCGCAAAAACGGGACTAGGCGGGGATACGCAGTATTTT.